The clone carrying this TCR beta chain was counted at least ten times. The antigen remains unidentified. TCRdb re-analysed the reads in MiXCR, keeping a single row per CDR3 protein. The sample lists 750,000 to 900,000 distinct CDR3 sequences, 25% to 30% seen once, with around 13% in the top ten. This sample was included in a study of T cell repertoires in cytomegalovirus infection. Overall study context: As its CMV epitopes, the study selected recently identified HLA-C-restricted and well-studied HLA-B-restricted targets. Based on public TCR beta signatures, there were indications of CMV infection and of a matching HLA type.

The CDR3 is made up of 14 amino acids. Germline CDR1 and CDR2: SGHTA and FQGNSA. V gave up 2 bases and J gave up 2 bases, with 8 bases separating them. The source was cultured CD8+ T cells from PBMCs, collected from culture after CMV antigen stimulation. This clonotype was sampled from a human donor in good health (CMV status not recorded). Some clones in this sample may be carry-over from other donors' samples. The chain joins TRBV7-2 to TRBJ2-3; D gene uncertain. The CDR3 bases are TGTGCCAGCAGCTTAAGACAATTCACAGATACGCAGTATTTT. Translating it yields CASSLRQFTDTQYF.